The 32 T cell receptor beta chains listed next were all sequenced from one sample in a study of cytomegalovirus exposure and HLA in healthy donors. PCR involved 60 Vbeta and 13 Jbeta primers. TCRdb's table, derived via immunoSEQ multiplex PCR, lists solely in-frame clones and lacks some. The ten most abundant clones cover approximately 6.2% of a sample with about 110,000 clones. Source material: PBMCs. These receptors originate from a man aged 40-49 years in good health and CMV-seropositive.

The chain carries TRBV5-8 and TRBJ1-2; 9 nucleotides align to TRBD1. Germline V gene lookup returns CDR1 SGHTS and CDR2 YDEGEE. Trimming cost V 2 bases and J 6 bases; bases outside gene matches: 8. The CDR3 sequence is 15 residues long. CDR3 amino acids: CASSFRDRALNGYTF. As DNA, the CDR3 is TGTGCCAGCAGCTTCCGGGACAGGGCCCTCAATGGCTACACCTTC.

This rearrangement joins TRBV9 to TRBJ2-2, with D unclear. CDR3 length: 16 residues. The V gene's germline CDR1 is SGDLS and CDR2 YYNGEE. Trimming left V 0 bases short and J 5 bases short, with 14 bases between. The CDR3 sequence is CASSVGSGGRTGELFF. The CDR3 DNA reads TGTGCCAGCAGCGTAGGGTCAGGTGGCCGAACCGGGGAGCTGTTTTTT. The complete variable domain, with remaining parts taken from reference TRBV9 and TRBJ2-2, reads DSGVTQTPKHLITATGQRVTLRCSPRSGDLSVYWYQQSLDQGLQFLIQYYNGEERAKGNILERFSAQQFPDLHSELNLSSLELGDSALYFCASSVGSGGRTGELFFGEGSRLTVL.

The rearrangement links TRBV28 to TRBJ2-1; 7 bases line up with TRBD1. CDR3 size: 15 residues. Trimming at V came to 2 bases and at J to 4 bases, leaving 5 bases not matched to a gene. Germline V gives CDR1 MDHEN, CDR2 SYDVKM. The CDR3 DNA reads TGTGCCAGCAGTTTAGGGGACAGCAATTACAATGAGCAGTTCTTC. Translating gives CASSLGDSNYNEQFF.

V usage is TRBV28 and J usage is TRBJ2-1; unclear D gene. Trimming pared 10 bases from V and 4 bases from J, leaving 8 bases between. Per germline, CDR1 MDHEN and CDR2 SYDVKM. CDR3 size: 11 residues. CDR3 sequence reads: CAIGWYNEQFF. DNA of the CDR3: TGTGCCATCGGGTGGTACAATGAGCAGTTCTTC.

The chain recombines TRBV6-5 with TRBJ1-4; D unclear. CDR1 MNHEY and CDR2 SVGAGI come from the germline V gene. Trimming took off 6 bases at V and 2 bases at J, with 13 bases between the two ends. The CDR3 runs to 15 residues. The CDR3 nucleotides read TGTGCCAGCAGGCCTACGGGATGGACTAATGAAAAACTGTTTTTT. Amino acids: CASRPTGWTNEKLFF.

This rearrangement joins TRBV5-1 to TRBJ2-7, with D perhaps matching TRBD2 (7 bases). Trimming took off 5 bases at V and 6 bases at J, with 12 bases between the two ends. CDR3 length: 12 amino acids. Germline V gives CDR1 SGHRS, CDR2 YFSETQ. CDR3 amino acids: CASRWGGSEQYF. For the CDR3, the DNA is TGCGCCAGCAGATGGGGGGGCAGCGAGCAGTACTTC.

The chain joins TRBV30 to TRBJ1-1; unclear D gene. The CDR3 is 13 residues long. In germline, CDR1 is GTSNPN, CDR2 SVGIG (reference sequence). V lost 5 bases, J lost 0 bases, and 10 bases lay in between. The CDR3 region has the DNA TGTGCCTGGGGGGAGGGCTTGAACACTGAAGCTTTCTTT. It encodes CAWGEGLNTEAFF.

CDR3 DNA sequence: TGTGCCAGCAGTGAAGTCAGGGGCACAGATACGCAGTATTTT. Protein product: CASSEVRGTDTQYF. The chain employs TRBV2 and TRBJ2-3, with a weak D call TRBD1 (5 bases). Trimming removed 1 base at V and 1 base at J, with 6 bases between. The CDR3 extends over 14 amino acids. Germline V gives CDR1 SNHLY, CDR2 FYNNEI.

A note on this clone: One end of the junction varies from germline; a read error may be responsible. The chain recombines TRBV25-1 with TRBJ2-5, with D tentatively TRBD1 (6 bases). The CDR3 is 9 residues long. CDR1 and CDR2 from the germline V gene are MGHDK and SYGVNS. The CDR3 loop reads CASIPKGDF. The CDR3 DNA is TGTGCCAGCATCCCAAAGGGGGACTTC. Full variable domain (missing parts from reference TRBV25-1 and TRBJ2-5): EADIYQTPRYLVIGTGKKITLECSQTMGHDKMYWYQQDPGMELHLIHYSYGVNSTEKGDLSSESTVSRIRTEHFPLTLESARPSHTSQYLCASIPKGDFGPGTRLLVL.

The genes are TRBV18 and TRBJ1-5; TRBD1 agrees at 7 bases. The CDR3 runs 16 residues. The junction had 10 bases not matched to a gene; V was cut back by 5 bases and J by 3 bases. Germline V gene lookup returns CDR1 KGHSH and CDR2 LQKENI. Written as DNA, the CDR3 is TGTGCCAGCTCATCACAGCCGGGACAGAACAATCAGCCCCAGCATTTT. This codes for CASSSQPGQNNQPQHF.

The chain has TRBV10-2 and TRBJ2-7; 13 positions agree with TRBD2. Germline V gives CDR1 WSHSY, CDR2 SAAADI. The V and J ends lost 9 bases and 0 bases, in that order; junction bases with no gene match: 14. The CDR3 length is 18 residues. This CDR3 is CASKAGTSGVLSSYEQYF. The CDR3 DNA reads TGCGCCAGTAAGGCCGGGACTAGCGGGGTATTAAGCTCCTACGAGCAGTACTTC.

The chain is built from TRBV27 and TRBJ1-4; 7 bases match TRBD1. Germline-derived CDR1 and CDR2 are MNHEY and SMNVEV (reference sequence). The CDR3 runs to 15 residues. The junction had 6 bases not matched to a gene; V was cut back by 4 bases and J by 4 bases. CDR3 in amino acids: CASSYRQGLNEKLFF. CDR3 nucleotides: TGTGCCAGCAGTTATCGACAGGGCCTTAATGAAAAACTGTTTTTT.

CDR3 in amino acids: CASSLTFHSNQPQHF. The CDR3 nucleotides read TGTGCCAGCAGTTTAACATTCCATAGCAATCAGCCCCAGCATTTT. The chain couples TRBV28 to TRBJ1-5; no clear D. The germline gives CDR1 MDHEN, CDR2 SYDVKM. The V end lost 2 bases, the J end lost 0 bases, and 8 bases lay between the germline ends. There are 15 residues in the CDR3. Based on the CDR3 plus reference TRBV28 and TRBJ1-5, the full variable domain is DVKVTQSSRYLVKRTGEKVFLECVQDMDHENMFWYRQDPGLGLRLIYFSYDVKMKEKGDIPEGYSVSREKKERFSLILESASTNQTSMYLCASSLTFHSNQPQHFGDGTRLSIL.

This chain uses TRBV2 with TRBJ2-1; D is unclear. This CDR3 region has 11 residues. Trimming cost V 5 bases and J 3 bases, with 2 bases left between them. CDR1 and CDR2 from the germline V gene are SNHLY and FYNNEI. The CDR3 loop reads CASSYYNEQFF. CDR3 bases: TGTGCCAGCAGTTACTACAATGAGCAGTTCTTC.

CDR3: CAWSVPAGVRNEQFF. DNA for the CDR3: TGTGCCTGGAGTGTGCCAGCGGGAGTCAGAAATGAGCAGTTCTTC. The chain has TRBV30 and TRBJ2-1, with 8 nucleotides matching TRBD2. This CDR3 region has 15 residues. With 0 bases clipped from V and 7 bases from J, the junction kept 8 bases outside the gene matches. CDR1 and CDR2 (germline): GTSNPN, SVGIG (reference sequence). The whole variable domain, filled in from reference TRBV30 and TRBJ2-1, reads SQTIHQWPATLVQPVGSPLSLECTVEGTSNPNLYWYRQAAGRGLQLLFYSVGIGQISSEVPQNLSASRPQDRQFILSSKKLLLSDSGFYLCAWSVPAGVRNEQFFGPGTRLTVL.

V is TRBV14 and J is TRBJ2-1; tentatively, D is TRBD2 (6 bases). This CDR3 contains 13 residues. The germline V gene has CDR1 SGHDN and CDR2 FVKESK. Trimming cost V 4 bases and J 10 bases, with 14 bases left between them. DNA for the CDR3: TGTGCCAGCAGCCCCCGTTGGGGGGACGAGCAGTTCTTC. Protein product: CASSPRWGDEQFF.

V usage is TRBV19 and J usage is TRBJ2-7; 11 bases are a match to TRBD2. The CDR3 extends over 22 amino acids. Germline CDR1 LNHDA, CDR2 SQIVND (reference sequence). The V and J ends lost 4 bases and 7 bases, in that order; junction bases with no gene match: 30. The CDR3 DNA follows: TGTGCCAGTAGTACGAAGGACAGGTTCATGCTGACTAGCGGGACGGAGTCGGGAGAGCAGTACTTC. Translating it yields CASSTKDRFMLTSGTESGEQYF.

The V gene is TRBV7-2, the J gene TRBJ1-2; 8 nucleotides align to TRBD1. The germline V gene has CDR1 SGHTA and CDR2 FQGNSA. CDR3 length: 14 residues. Trimming at V came to 0 bases and at J to 8 bases, leaving 5 bases not matched to a gene. The CDR3 DNA follows: TGTGCCAGCAGCTTAGCGGGGACAGGCGGCGGCTACACCTTC. This sequence encodes CASSLAGTGGGYTF.

The chain combines TRBV6-1 with TRBJ2-7; D is undetermined. In germline, CDR1 is MNHNS, CDR2 SASEGT. Trimming removed 7 bases from V and 3 bases from J, with 10 bases in between. This CDR3 region has 12 residues. In nucleotides, the CDR3 is TGTGCCAGCAAATTCACAGACTACGAGCAGTACTTC. As protein: CASKFTDYEQYF.

V and J are TRBV9 and TRBJ2-7; 7 nucleotides align to TRBD1. This CDR3 is 14 amino acids long. J gave up 0 bases and V 1 base, and 1 base lay outside the gene matches. The V gene's germline CDR1 is SGDLS and CDR2 YYNGEE. This chain's CDR3 is CASSVWDSSYEQYF. The CDR3 bases are TGTGCCAGCAGCGTATGGGACAGCTCCTACGAGCAGTACTTC.

The chain recombines TRBV27 with TRBJ2-7, with D possibly matching TRBD1 (5 bases). Trimming removed 1 base from V and 6 bases from J, with 10 bases in between. The CDR3 has 13 amino acids. Germline V lookup: CDR1 MNHEY, CDR2 SMNVEV (reference sequence). The DNA of the CDR3 is TGTGCCAGCAGTTTATTCCGACAGACCGAGCAGTACTTC. Translating gives CASSLFRQTEQYF.

V usage is TRBV29-1 and J usage is TRBJ2-7, with 8 positions matching TRBD2. Germline CDR1 is SQVTM and CDR2 is ANQGSEA. J was trimmed by 3 bases and V by 3 bases; bases with no gene match: 7. The CDR3 length is 14 residues. The DNA for the CDR3 is TGCAGCGTTGAGGTGGGTACTAGCGGCTACGAGCAGTACTTC. The encoded protein is CSVEVGTSGYEQYF.

The CDR3 loop reads CASSERVSSGNTIYF. CDR3 bases: TGTGCCAGCAGTGAGAGGGTGAGCTCTGGAAACACCATATATTTT. This sequence joins TRBV6-6 and TRBJ1-3; D ambiguous. With 5 bases removed from V and 0 bases from J, the gap between germline ends came to 11 bases. This CDR3 is built from 15 residues. Per the germline V gene, CDR1 is MNHNY and CDR2 is SVGAGI (reference sequence).

The chain employs TRBV6-1 and TRBJ2-1, with 10 bases matching TRBD2. From germline, CDR1 is MNHNS and CDR2 SASEGT. V lost 4 bases and J lost 4; bases outside the gene matches: 4. This CDR3 is built from 15 residues. As DNA, the CDR3 is TGTGCCAGCAGTGTGCTAGCGGGAGAATACAATGAGCAGTTCTTC. Protein sequence: CASSVLAGEYNEQFF.

V usage is TRBV11-3 and J usage is TRBJ2-3; TRBD1 might be the D (6 bases). The CDR3 consists of 14 residues. Germline V gene sequence: CDR1 SGHNT, CDR2 YENEEA. The V end was cut by 4 bases, the J end by 6 bases, with 14 bases between. The CDR3 reads CASSSPQGGDTQYF. For the CDR3, the DNA is TGTGCCAGCAGCTCACCACAGGGTGGGGATACGCAGTATTTT.

The chain couples TRBV18 to TRBJ2-7; 13 bases map to TRBD2. With 3 bases clipped from V and 5 bases from J, the junction kept 1 base outside the gene matches. Looked up from germline, CDR1 is KGHSH and CDR2 is LQKENI. CDR3 size: 14 residues. CDR3 sequence: CASSPGLAGNEQYF. As DNA, the CDR3 is TGTGCCAGCTCACCGGGACTAGCGGGAAACGAGCAGTACTTC.

The chain recombines TRBV28 with TRBJ2-7; TRBD1 is a possible D gene (5 bases). V shed 3 bases and J shed 1 base, with 19 bases lying between them. Germline lookup yields CDR1 MDHEN and CDR2 SYDVKM. The CDR3 length is 17 residues. CDR3 in DNA: TGTGCCAGCAGTTTTTGGGGCAGTGGCTACGCGTCCTACGAGCAGTACTTC. Protein product: CASSFWGSGYASYEQYF.

The chain combines TRBV2 with TRBJ2-7; D remains ambiguous. Germline CDR1 and CDR2: SNHLY and FYNNEI. V was clipped by 4 bases and J by 3 bases, with 7 bases between them. The CDR3 has 12 amino acids. In nucleotides, the CDR3 is TGTGCCAGCAGTGCATCAGGCTACGAGCAGTACTTC. Translation: CASSASGYEQYF. Complete variable domain (other parts from reference TRBV2 and TRBJ2-7): EPEVTQTPSHQVTQMGQEVILRCVPISNHLYFYWYRQILGQKVEFLVSFYNNEISEKSEIFDDQFSVERPDGSNFTLKIRSTKLEDSAMYFCASSASGYEQYFGPGTRLTVT.

The chain recombines TRBV4-1 with TRBJ2-1; possibly TRBD1 for D (5 bases). V was cut by 0 bases and J by 2 bases, with 8 bases left in between. The CDR3 is 15 amino acids. The V gene's germline CDR1 is MGHRA and CDR2 YSYEKL. The CDR3 here is CASSQDWGTYNEQFF. The CDR3 region has the DNA TGCGCCAGCAGCCAAGATTGGGGCACCTACAATGAGCAGTTCTTC.

As regards this clone: One end of the junction is discordant with germline, which a read error may explain. The chain couples TRBV11-3 to TRBJ2-3; 7 bases are shared with TRBD2. Germline lookup yields CDR1 SGHNT and CDR2 YENEEA. The CDR3 is 14 amino acids. CDR3 amino acids: CASSPGTTTDTQYF. CDR3 nucleotide sequence: TGTGCCAGCAGCCCCGGGACTACCACAGATACGCAATATTTT.

The chain carries TRBV7-9 and TRBJ2-1, with 11 nucleotides matching TRBD2. The ends lost 0 bases at V and 5 bases at J; junction bases unmatched: 3. Germline values: CDR1 SEHNR, CDR2 FQNEAQ (reference sequence). The CDR3 covers 16 residues. Here the CDR3 reads CASSLALGLADNEQFF. The CDR3 nucleotides read TGTGCCAGCAGCTTAGCGCTGGGACTAGCGGACAATGAGCAGTTCTTC. Full variable domain (remainder filled in from reference TRBV7-9 and TRBJ2-1): DTGVSQNPRHKITKRGQNVTFRCDPISEHNRLYWYRQTLGQGPEFLTYFQNEAQLEKSRLLSDRFSAERPKGSFSTLEIQRTEQGDSAMYLCASSLALGLADNEQFFGPGTRLTVL.

V and J are TRBV7-6 and TRBJ2-7; 7 bases agree with TRBD1. Germline trimming cut 10 bases from V and 1 base from J; bases unmatched to any gene: 16. Germline V gives CDR1 SGHVS, CDR2 FNYEAQ. The CDR3 is made up of 16 amino acids. The CDR3 region has the DNA TGTGCCACAAGGGACAGCTTCAACCTAAATTCCTACGAGCAGTACTTC. It specifies CATRDSFNLNSYEQYF.